Listed below are T cell receptor beta chains from one sample, sequenced in a study of blood T cell repertoires in COVID-19. Some clones are missing from TCRdb's copy, which holds only in-frame ones; the method was immunoSEQ multiplex PCR. Altogether around 400,000 clones are present, around 83% being singletons, with the ten largest covering 5.1%. Source material: PBMCs or T cells enriched from blood (not recorded which). These receptors were collected from a woman in her forties or fifties who had recovered from COVID-19. CDR3s include the opening cysteine and the closing phenylalanine or tryptophan. D genes are given only for firm matches. The size entry is marked missing in some rows and otherwise reads once, few, many or a size class.

clone size: .; D gene: TRBD1; J gene: TRBJ2-3; V gene: TRBV2; CDR3 protein: CASSDPGQGTDTQYF; CDR3 DNA: TGTGCCAGCAGTGATCCGGGACAGGGGACAGATACGCAGTATTTT
clone size: .; D gene: .; J gene: TRBJ2-7; V gene: TRBV10-3; CDR3 protein: CAISESTSLGYEQYF; CDR3 DNA: TGTGCCATCAGTGAGTCAACTAGCTTAGGCTACGAGCAGTACTTC
clone size: .; D gene: .; J gene: TRBJ2-1; V gene: TRBV7-3; CDR3 protein: CASSLGRGSYEQFF; CDR3 DNA: TGTGCCAGCAGCTTAGGGAGGGGGAGCTATGAGCAGTTCTTC
clone size: once; D gene: .; J gene: TRBJ1-2; V gene: TRBV29-1; CDR3 protein: CSVYGYGYTF; CDR3 DNA: TGCAGCGTTTACGGTTATGGCTACACCTTC
clone size: .; D gene: TRBD1; J gene: TRBJ1-4; V gene: TRBV15; CDR3 protein: CATSRDLGQGGEKLFF; CDR3 DNA: TGTGCCACCAGCAGAGATCTCGGACAGGGCGGTGAAAAACTGTTTTTT
clone size: .; D gene: .; J gene: TRBJ1-4; V gene: TRBV2; CDR3 protein: CASSGQLRGEKLFF; CDR3 DNA: TGTGCCAGCAGTGGGCAATTACGAGGTGAAAAACTGTTTTTT
clone size: few; D gene: TRBD2; J gene: TRBJ2-1; V gene: TRBV2; CDR3 protein: CASGGGLAGRNEQFF; CDR3 DNA: TGTGCCAGCGGCGGAGGACTAGCGGGTCGCAATGAGCAGTTCTTC
clone size: .; D gene: TRBD1; J gene: TRBJ2-7; V gene: TRBV19; CDR3 protein: CASSAGTGFYEQYF; CDR3 DNA: TGTGCCTCCTCCGCCGGGACAGGGTTTTACGAGCAGTACTTC
clone size: .; D gene: TRBD2; J gene: TRBJ2-1; V gene: TRBV27; CDR3 protein: CASSPTRLAGGSYNEQFF; CDR3 DNA: TGTGCCAGCAGTCCTACCCGGCTAGCGGGGGGTTCCTACAATGAGCAGTTCTTC
clone size: .; D gene: TRBD1; J gene: TRBJ1-5; V gene: TRBV19; CDR3 protein: CASSGGQDGQPQHF; CDR3 DNA: TGTGCCAGTAGTGGTGGACAGGATGGGCAGCCCCAGCATTTT
clone size: .; D gene: .; J gene: TRBJ1-2; V gene: TRBV5-8; CDR3 protein: CASSLAGGGRRAAGYTF; CDR3 DNA: TGTGCCAGCAGCTTGGCCGGCGGGGGTCGTCGCGCAGCTGGCTACACCTTC
clone size: .; D gene: TRBD1; J gene: TRBJ1-6; V gene: TRBV9; CDR3 protein: CASSAGTGGSPLHF; CDR3 DNA: TGTGCCAGCAGCGCGGGGACAGGGGGTTCACCCCTCCACTTT
clone size: .; D gene: TRBD1; J gene: TRBJ1-4; V gene: TRBV5-1; CDR3 protein: CASSLLGQGATVGEKLFF; CDR3 DNA: TGCGCCAGCAGCTTGCTCGGACAGGGGGCGACAGTCGGGGAAAAACTGTTTTTT
clone size: .; D gene: TRBD1; J gene: TRBJ1-2; V gene: TRBV19; CDR3 protein: CASSIDHWSGGDRGYTF; CDR3 DNA: TGTGCCAGTAGTATAGATCACTGGTCAGGGGGCGATCGGGGCTACACCTTC
clone size: .; D gene: TRBD2; J gene: TRBJ2-3; V gene: TRBV7-2; CDR3 protein: CASSPPTSGRFGSDTQYF; CDR3 DNA: TGTGCCAGCAGCCCACCGACTAGCGGGAGATTTGGATCAGATACGCAGTATTTT
clone size: .; D gene: .; J gene: TRBJ2-2; V gene: TRBV5-1; CDR3 protein: CASSNGQSNTGELFF; CDR3 DNA: TGCGCCAGCAGCAACGGACAGTCGAACACCGGGGAGCTGTTTTTT
clone size: .; D gene: .; J gene: TRBJ2-2; V gene: TRBV7-2; CDR3 protein: CASSPGLRNTGELFF; CDR3 DNA: TGTGCCAGCAGCCCGGGACTGAGGAACACCGGGGAGCTGTTTTTT
clone size: .; D gene: TRBD1; J gene: TRBJ2-1; V gene: TRBV4-2; CDR3 protein: CASSQDWDREVRFF; CDR3 DNA: TGTGCCAGCAGCCAAGACTGGGACAGGGAGGTTCGGTTCTTC
clone size: .; D gene: .; J gene: TRBJ1-1; V gene: TRBV14; CDR3 protein: CASSQEGALNTEAFF; CDR3 DNA: TGTGCCAGCAGCCAAGAAGGGGCCTTGAACACTGAAGCTTTCTTT
clone size: .; D gene: TRBD1; J gene: TRBJ1-6; V gene: TRBV28; CDR3 protein: CASSLLWTGISYNSPLHF; CDR3 DNA: TGTGCCAGCAGTTTATTGTGGACAGGGATCTCCTATAATTCACCCCTCCACTTT
clone size: .; D gene: TRBD2; J gene: TRBJ2-7; V gene: TRBV18; CDR3 protein: CASSPPSSGRANEQYF; CDR3 DNA: TGTGCCAGCTCACCACCGTCTAGCGGGAGGGCCAACGAGCAGTACTTC
clone size: .; D gene: .; J gene: TRBJ2-1; V gene: TRBV27; CDR3 protein: CASTRNGGSYNEQFF; CDR3 DNA: TGTGCCAGCACCAGAAACGGAGGATCCTACAATGAGCAGTTCTTC
clone size: .; D gene: TRBD1; J gene: TRBJ1-1; V gene: TRBV5-1; CDR3 protein: CASRTGGQTEAFF; CDR3 DNA: TGCGCCAGCAGAACAGGGGGCCAAACTGAAGCTTTCTTT
clone size: .; D gene: .; J gene: TRBJ1-5; V gene: TRBV5-6; CDR3 protein: CASSRGFQPQHF; CDR3 DNA: TGTGCCAGCAGCCGAGGGTTTCAGCCCCAGCATTTT
clone size: .; D gene: .; J gene: TRBJ2-3; V gene: TRBV7-2; CDR3 protein: CASRLGGGTTDTQYF; CDR3 DNA: TGTGCCAGCAGATTAGGCGGCGGCACCACAGATACGCAGTATTTT
clone size: once; D gene: .; J gene: TRBJ2-2; V gene: TRBV27; CDR3 protein: CASSFWAAGELFF; CDR3 DNA: TGTGCCAGCAGTTTCTGGGCCGCCGGGGAGCTGTTTTTT
clone size: .; D gene: .; J gene: TRBJ2-7; V gene: TRBV19; CDR3 protein: CASSPRVGALEQYF; CDR3 DNA: TGTGCCAGTAGTCCCCGGGTTGGGGCTCTCGAGCAGTACTTC
clone size: .; D gene: .; J gene: TRBJ1-1; V gene: TRBV5-5; CDR3 protein: CASSLVGQTLLGTEAFF; CDR3 DNA: TGTGCCAGCAGCTTGGTTGGACAGACTCTATTAGGCACTGAAGCTTTCTTT
clone size: .; D gene: .; J gene: TRBJ1-2; V gene: TRBV10-3; CDR3 protein: CAISESTPINYGYTF; CDR3 DNA: TGTGCCATCAGTGAGTCGACTCCGATTAACTATGGCTACACCTTC
clone size: .; D gene: .; J gene: TRBJ1-5; V gene: TRBV19; CDR3 protein: CASTPRAGGNPLNQPQHF; CDR3 DNA: TGTGCCAGTACTCCTAGAGCGGGGGGGAACCCTTTAAATCAGCCCCAGCATTTT
clone size: .; D gene: .; J gene: TRBJ2-6; V gene: TRBV7-8; CDR3 protein: CASSFNSGANVLTF; CDR3 DNA: TGTGCCAGCAGCTTTAACTCTGGGGCCAACGTCCTGACTTTC
clone size: .; D gene: TRBD2; J gene: TRBJ2-3; V gene: TRBV20-1; CDR3 protein: CSASRIAGPSSTDTQYF; CDR3 DNA: TGCAGTGCTAGTAGGATAGCGGGGCCTTCGAGCACAGATACGCAGTATTTT